A single sample gave rise to the 23 T cell receptor beta chains below, sequenced in a study of blood T cell repertoires in COVID-19. The data were produced by immunoSEQ multiplex PCR, yet TCRdb's version contains in-frame clones alone and is incomplete. The sample lists around 140,000 clones, 60% to 85% occurring once. The sequenced sample consisted of peripheral blood. The receptors here all came from a woman older than 75 with active or convalescent COVID-19.

This chain links TRBV6-2 or TRBV6-3 with TRBJ1-4; 7 bases align to TRBD1. Looked up from germline, CDR1 is MNHEY and CDR2 is SVGEGT. V shed 6 bases and J 4 bases; nucleotides not matched to a gene: 11. This CDR3 comprises 16 residues. CDR3 sequence: CASSPGQKSRNEKLFF. Here the CDR3 DNA reads TGTGCCAGCAGCCCGGGACAGAAAAGCCGTAATGAAAAACTGTTTTTT.

V usage is TRBV24-1 and J usage is TRBJ2-7, with 7 bases matching TRBD1. V was pared by 4 bases and J by 0 bases, with 5 bases of the junction left unmatched. Per the germline V gene, CDR1 is KGHDR and CDR2 is SFDVKD. There are 15 residues in the CDR3. CDR3: CATSELGQDSYEQYF. Written as DNA, the CDR3 is TGTGCCACCAGTGAACTAGGACAGGACTCCTACGAGCAGTACTTC.

The chain joins TRBV7-2 to TRBJ2-7, with 10 bases fitting TRBD1. Germline V gives CDR1 SGHTA, CDR2 FQGNSA. CDR3 length: 16 amino acids. After removal of 5 bases from V and 9 bases from J, the junction contained 16 bases not matched to a gene. CDR3 residues: CASSPARGDRGRWQYF. DNA for the CDR3: TGTGCCAGCAGCCCGGCCCGGGGGGACAGGGGTAGGTGGCAGTACTTC. Filled out from reference TRBV7-2 and TRBJ2-7, the complete variable domain reads GAGVSQSPSNKVTEKGKDVELRCDPISGHTALYWYRQSLGQGLEFLIYFQGNSAPDKSGLPSDRFSAERTGGSVSTLTIQRTQQEDSAVYLCASSPARGDRGRWQYFGPGTRLTVT.

This chain connects TRBV11-2 to TRBJ1-1; TRBD1 matches at 9 bases. CDR3 size: 14 residues. V lost 6 bases, J lost 2 bases, and 4 bases stayed unmatched. Germline assignment: CDR1 SGHAT and CDR2 FQNNGV. The CDR3 bases are TGTGCCAGCAGAGGACAGGGGTTAAACACTGAAGCTTTCTTT. It encodes CASRGQGLNTEAFF.

This clone was counted between two and nine times. The chain uses TRBV6-5 and TRBJ1-2; D is uncertain. The V and J ends lost 6 bases and 4 bases respectively, with 12 bases between them. From germline, CDR1 is MNHEY and CDR2 SVGAGI. This CDR3 is 13 amino acids long. The CDR3 is CASSPKWSYGYTF. DNA of the CDR3: TGTGCCAGCAGCCCCAAGTGGAGCTATGGCTACACCTTC.

The chain uses TRBV5-4 and TRBJ2-7, with 12 positions matching TRBD2. V was pared by 3 bases and J by 0 bases, with 7 bases of the junction left unmatched. The V gene's germline CDR1 is SGHNT and CDR2 YYREEE (reference sequence). The CDR3 extends over 17 amino acids. The chain's CDR3 is CASSSNGLAGSSYEQYF. In nucleotides, the CDR3 is TGTGCCAGCAGCTCTAATGGACTAGCGGGGAGCTCCTACGAGCAGTACTTC.

The chain carries TRBV11-2 and TRBJ2-1, with 14 bases that match TRBD2. The CDR3 covers 16 residues. After removal of 5 bases from V and 8 bases from J, the junction contained 8 bases not matched to a gene. The V gene's germline CDR1 is SGHAT and CDR2 FQNNGV. CDR3 sequence reads: CASSIRLAGGPYEQFF. CDR3 sequence (DNA): TGTGCCAGCAGCATCCGACTAGCGGGGGGGCCTTATGAGCAGTTCTTC.

The chain uses TRBV19 and TRBJ1-1, with D possibly being TRBD1 (5 bases). There are 15 residues in the CDR3. The germline V gene encodes CDR1 LNHDA and CDR2 SQIVND (reference sequence). V was clipped by 0 bases and J by 4 bases, with 12 bases between them. CDR3 amino acids: CASSIDFYRITEAFF. Here the CDR3 DNA reads TGTGCCAGTAGTATAGATTTCTACAGGATCACTGAAGCTTTCTTT.

In DNA form, the CDR3 reads TGCGCCAGCAGCCCCGGGACAGTGGTGGGGGAGACCCAGTACTTC. Translated, it gives CASSPGTVVGETQYF. V and J are TRBV5-1 and TRBJ2-5; 7 bases fit TRBD1. Germline assignment: CDR1 SGHRS and CDR2 YFSETQ. The CDR3 covers 15 residues. The ends lost 4 bases at V and 5 bases at J; junction bases unmatched: 11.

CDR3 residues: CASSLGTGIHYEQYF. CDR3 in DNA: TGTGCCAGCAGTTTAGGTACAGGGATCCACTACGAGCAGTACTTC. The chain carries TRBV6-5 and TRBJ2-7, with D possibly TRBD1 on 6 matching bases. Trimming took off 4 bases at V and 3 bases at J, with 16 bases between the two ends. Per germline, CDR1 MNHEY and CDR2 SVGAGI. This CDR3 contains 15 residues.

V gene TRBV5-1 combines with J gene TRBJ2-5; 11 bases are shared with TRBD2. Germline trimming cut 0 bases from V and 4 bases from J; bases unmatched to any gene: 5. The CDR3 length is 16 residues. Germline V lookup: CDR1 SGHRS, CDR2 YFSETQ. CDR3 bases: TGCGCCAGCAGCTTGGTTAGCGGGGGGGCCCCAGAGACCCAGTACTTC. It translates to CASSLVSGGAPETQYF.

The chain couples TRBV7-8 to TRBJ1-5, with D possibly being TRBD1 (6 bases). The CDR3 runs to 12 residues. CDR1 SGHVS and CDR2 FQNEAQ come from the germline V gene. V was trimmed by 4 bases and J by 6 bases, leaving 7 bases between them. This CDR3 reads CASSSGAQPQHF. The CDR3 bases are TGTGCCAGCAGCTCAGGGGCTCAGCCCCAGCATTTT.

This chain connects TRBV7-2 to TRBJ1-2; D not certain. From germline, CDR1 is SGHTA and CDR2 FQGNSA. The CDR3 is made up of 18 amino acids. Trimming removed 0 bases from V and 0 bases from J, with 17 bases in between. The CDR3 reads CASSLALPGPTANYGYTF. Written as DNA, the CDR3 is TGTGCCAGCAGCTTAGCGCTGCCAGGCCCAACGGCTAACTATGGCTACACCTTC.

V gene TRBV7-2 combines with J gene TRBJ1-2; D possibly corresponds to TRBD1 (6 bases). Germline-derived CDR1 and CDR2 are SGHTA and FQGNSA. This CDR3 region has 16 residues. With 3 bases removed from V and 3 bases from J, the gap between germline ends came to 17 bases. The CDR3 loop reads CASSFYNRAGDYGYTF. The CDR3 bases are TGTGCCAGCAGCTTCTACAACAGGGCGGGGGACTATGGCTACACCTTC.

As concerns this clone: At one boundary the junction diverges from the germline segment, which might be a read error. The rearrangement links TRBV27 to TRBJ2-7, with 7 positions matching TRBD1. Germline CDR1 MNHEY, CDR2 SMNVEV (reference sequence). The CDR3 length is 14 residues. The CDR3 nucleotides are TGTGCCAGCAGTAAGAACAGGGGATCCTTCGAGCAGTACTTC. Its protein is CASSKNRGSFEQYF.

This clone was counted at least ten times. The V and J genes are TRBV7-2 and TRBJ1-2, with TRBD1 as a possible D gene (6 bases). CDR1 and CDR2 from the germline V gene are SGHTA and FQGNSA. The CDR3 is 15 residues long. Trimming removed 1 base at V and 8 bases at J, with 17 bases between. CDR3 loop: CASSLGFAQGDGYTF. CDR3 nucleotides: TGTGCCAGCAGCTTAGGATTTGCACAGGGTGACGGCTACACCTTC.

The chain joins TRBV18 to TRBJ2-1, with 11 nucleotides matching TRBD2. Trimming cost V 3 bases and J 4 bases; bases outside gene matches: 2. The CDR3 has 15 amino acids. Germline-derived CDR1 and CDR2 are KGHSH and LQKENI. CDR3 in amino acids: CASSPGLAEYNEQFF. The DNA of the CDR3 is TGTGCCAGCTCACCGGGACTAGCGGAGTACAATGAGCAGTTCTTC.

J is TRBJ2-7 and V is TRBV2; 9 bases fit TRBD2. Germline V lookup: CDR1 SNHLY, CDR2 FYNNEI. The junction had 8 bases not matched to a gene; V was cut back by 9 bases and J by 5 bases. This CDR3 has 13 amino acids. The CDR3 is CARGGLAGHEQYF. The DNA for the CDR3 is TGTGCCAGAGGGGGGCTAGCGGGGCACGAGCAGTACTTC.

The chain uses TRBV5-1 and TRBJ2-7; 8 bases align to TRBD1. The CDR3 length is 14 residues. V shed 4 bases, J shed 3 bases, and the junction held 6 bases outside the gene matches. The germline gives CDR1 SGHRS, CDR2 YFSETQ. CDR3 residues: CASSLQGQVYEQYF. Written as DNA, the CDR3 is TGCGCCAGCAGCCTACAGGGACAGGTCTACGAGCAGTACTTC.

The chain joins TRBV7-3 to TRBJ1-1; TRBD1 is a possible D gene (6 bases). Germline assignment: CDR1 SGHTA and CDR2 FQGTGA. The CDR3 is 13 amino acids. V lost 5 bases, J lost 1 base, and 8 bases lay in between. DNA of the CDR3: TGTGCCAGCAGCCAGGGACAGAACACTGAAGCTTTCTTT. It yields the protein CASSQGQNTEAFF.

This clone occurred a few times. The V gene is TRBV9, the J gene TRBJ1-5, with a weak D call TRBD1 (5 bases). V was cut by 1 base and J by 4 bases, with 21 bases left in between. Per the germline V gene, CDR1 is SGDLS and CDR2 is YYNGEE. This CDR3 spans 18 amino acids. CDR3 sequence: CASSVPYPGTHTNQPQHF. In DNA, the CDR3 is TGTGCCAGCAGCGTACCGTACCCCGGGACTCACACAAATCAGCCCCAGCATTTT.

The chain employs TRBV18 and TRBJ2-3, with D uncertain. CDR3 size: 12 residues. Germline loops: CDR1 KGHSH, CDR2 LQKENI. V shed 3 bases and J shed 6 bases, with 7 bases lying between them. The CDR3 DNA reads as TGTGCCAGCTCACCTTCTTCGGATACGCAGTATTTT. This encodes CASSPSSDTQYF.

The rearrangement uses TRBV3-1 (or the pseudogene TRBV3-2) and TRBJ2-3; perhaps TRBD2 as D (5 bases). Between the trimmed V and J ends, which lost 5 bases and 2 bases, there was a span of 11 bases. CDR3 length: 14 amino acids. Germline V gene sequence: CDR1 LGHDT, CDR2 YNNKEL (reference sequence). CDR3: CASSTLENTDTQYF. For the CDR3, the DNA is TGTGCCAGCAGCACACTAGAGAACACAGATACGCAGTATTTT.